Each of the 14 T cell receptor beta chains below was sequenced from the same sample in a study of T cells in women clearing cervical HPV infection. TCRdb's table, derived via immunoSEQ multiplex PCR, lists solely in-frame clones and lacks some. The listing records more than 20,000 clones. Sequencing was carried out using blood buffy coat. All receptors derive from a woman aged 18-70 years with a cervical HPV16 infection that either progressed to CIN3+ or cleared (not recorded which).

Concerning this clone itself: The sequenced fragment ends 3 residues before the CDR3 boundary, so the rest is inferred from the germline J gene. The gene calls are TRBV29-1 and TRBJ1-2; TRBD1 might be the D (5 bases). The V and J ends lost 2 bases and 1 base respectively, with 17 bases between them. The germline V gene encodes CDR1 SQVTM and CDR2 ANQGSEA. The CDR3 has 16 residues. The sequenced part of the CDR3 DNA is TGCAGCGTTGAACGACAGCGTTCAACTTTTAACTATGGC. This translates into CSVERQRSTFNYG. The full-length CDR3 reads as CSVERQRSTFNYGYTF.

The sequenced CDR3 bases are TGTGCCAGCAGTCCCCTCGGGCCAGGGGCCAATGGT. This gives the protein CASSPLGPGANG. In full, the CDR3 is CASSPLGPGANGQYF. The chain links TRBV7-2 to TRBJ2-4, with D possibly TRBD1 on 6 matching bases. The read ends 3 residues early relative to the CDR3; the germline J gene fills the gap. Germline V lookup: CDR1 SGHTA, CDR2 FQGNSA. The CDR3 is 15 amino acids.

A note on this clone: The read ends 3 residues shy of where the CDR3 ends; the end is completed using the germline J gene. This chain links TRBV20-1 with TRBJ2-7, with TRBD1 identical over 7 bases. The CDR3 totals 14 residues. In germline, CDR1 is DFQATT, CDR2 SNEGSKA (reference sequence). Losses at the gene ends were 2 bases for V and 4 bases for J; bases not matched to a gene: 8. Partial CDR3 DNA: TGCAGTGCTAGACCGACAGGGTGGGAATACGAG. As protein: CSARPTGWEYE. The full CDR3 is CSARPTGWEYEQYF.

Note on this clone: The CDR3 end is not reached by the read, which stops 3 residues before it; the germline J gene fills it in. The chain combines TRBV10-3 with TRBJ2-2; maybe TRBD1 (6 bases). The V end lost 7 bases, the J end lost 2 bases, and 14 bases lay between the germline ends. Germline assignment: CDR1 ENHRY and CDR2 SYGVKD. The CDR3 runs to 15 residues. CDR3 region: CAIMDGTTNTGELFF. Partial CDR3 DNA: TGTGCCATCATGGACGGGACAACCAACACCGGGGAG.

About this clone itself: The CDR3 goes on 3 residues after the read ends, and that part is filled in from the germline J gene. J is TRBJ2-2 and V is TRBV7-6, with TRBD2 matching over 7 bases. Per germline, CDR1 SGHVS and CDR2 FNYEAQ. V shed 1 base and J 1 base; nucleotides not matched to a gene: 0. This CDR3 spans 15 amino acids. CDR3 protein: CASSLGGGNTGELFF. CDR3 DNA (partial): TGTGCCAGCAGCTTAGGGGGGGGGAACACCGGGGAG.

On this clone: At one end the junction does not follow the germline gene, possibly because of a read error. The read ends 3 residues shy of where the CDR3 ends; the end is completed using the germline J gene. Other DNA sequences in this specimen translate into the identical CDR3. This chain joins TRBV19 and TRBJ1-3; 12 bases agree with TRBD1. CDR3 length: 17 amino acids. Looked up from germline, CDR1 is LNHDA and CDR2 is SQIVND (reference sequence). CDR3 bases read: TGTGCCAGTTACCAGCCGGGACAGGGGGCAGCTGGAAACACA. Protein sequence: CASYQPGQGAAGNT. The entire CDR3 sequence reads CASYQPGQGAAGNTIYF.

Note on this clone: The CDR3 extends 3 residues past the end of the read, so its final part is completed from the germline J gene. The genes are TRBV7-9 and TRBJ2-4, with D unclear. Germline V CDR1 and CDR2: SEHNR, FQNEAQ (reference sequence). The CDR3 has 15 residues. The CDR3 sequence is CASSLVSQINYGQYF. CDR3 DNA (partial): TGTGCCAGCAGCTTAGTCAGCCAGATCAACTATGGT.

This clone ranks as medium-sized in terms of frequency. With the read ending 3 residues before the CDR3 end, the germline J gene is used to fill in that end. The chain combines TRBV6-2 or TRBV6-3 with TRBJ1-4, with 9 nucleotides matching TRBD1. Germline trimming cut 7 bases from V and 8 bases from J; bases unmatched to any gene: 11. CDR3 length: 15 amino acids. From germline, CDR1 is MNHEY and CDR2 SVGEGT. The covered CDR3 bases are TGTGCCAGCAAGGGACAGGGAGCATATCAGGAAAAA. It yields the protein CASKGQGAYQEK. The whole CDR3 protein reads CASKGQGAYQEKLFF.

About this clone: The read ends 3 residues shy of where the CDR3 ends; the end is completed using the germline J gene. The chain uses TRBV27 and TRBJ1-2; TRBD1 matches 8 bases. Germline V lookup: CDR1 MNHEY, CDR2 SMNVEV (reference sequence). This CDR3 has 12 residues. CDR3 bases read: TGTGCCAGCAGAACAGGGGGATGGGGC. This translates into CASRTGGWG. The entire CDR3 protein reads CASRTGGWGYTF.

On this clone: Read coverage stops 3 residues before the CDR3 terminus; the germline J gene supplies the remainder. J is TRBJ2-1 and V is TRBV5-1; 9 bases are a match to TRBD2. CDR1 and CDR2 from the germline V gene are SGHRS and YFSETQ. V lost 0 bases to trimming and J lost 7 bases; unmatched junction nucleotides: 11. CDR3 length: 17 residues. The chain's CDR3 is CASSLEGAGGHRNEQFF. The covered CDR3 bases are TGCGCCAGCAGCTTGGAGGGGGCGGGGGGGCATCGGAATGAG.

The sequenced part of the CDR3 DNA is TGCAGTGCTAAAATAGGGACAGGACAAGAGACC. Encoded protein: CSAKIGTGQET. The CDR3 in full is CSAKIGTGQETQYF. The rearrangement links TRBV20-1 to TRBJ2-5; 8 nucleotides line up with TRBD1. The DNA ends 3 residues before the CDR3 does, and the rest of the CDR3 is filled in from the germline J gene. The CDR3 is 14 amino acids. Germline CDR1 DFQATT, CDR2 SNEGSKA (reference sequence). The V and J ends lost 4 bases and 2 bases, in that order; junction bases with no gene match: 6.

Concerning this clone itself: The read terminates 3 residues before the CDR3 end, so the remaining end is supplied by the germline J gene. The chain joins TRBV19 to TRBJ1-2; D unresolved. V was clipped by 4 bases and J by 0 bases, with 9 bases between them. The germline V gene has CDR1 LNHDA and CDR2 SQIVND (reference sequence). CDR3 length: 14 residues. The CDR3 sequence: CASSKAATNYGYTF. Incomplete CDR3 DNA: TGTGCCAGTAGTAAGGCGGCTACTAACTATGGC.

Comment on this clone: The CDR3 end lies 3 residues beyond the end of the read and is filled in from the germline J gene. The genes are TRBV5-1 and TRBJ1-2; D gene uncertain. In germline, CDR1 is SGHRS, CDR2 YFSETQ. The CDR3 is made up of 15 amino acids. V was cut by 3 bases and J by 4 bases, with 16 bases left in between. The DNA read from the CDR3 is TGCGCCAGCAGCTCAGAAGTGGCCTCTCGCTATGGC. Encoded protein: CASSSEVASRYG. The entire CDR3 is CASSSEVASRYGYTF.

Comments on this clone: An end of the junction does not agree with germline; a read error may underlie this. The read ends 3 residues early relative to the CDR3; the germline J gene fills the gap. This sample includes further DNA sequences coding for the same CDR3. This rearrangement joins TRBV5-1 to TRBJ1-3; possible D gene TRBD1, 5 bases. This CDR3 has 13 amino acids. Germline CDR1 SGHRS, CDR2 YFSETQ. The sequenced CDR3 bases are TGCGCCAGTAGAGGGGATTCTGGAAACACT. Translated, it gives CASRGDSGNT. The full CDR3 sequence reads CASRGDSGNTIYF.